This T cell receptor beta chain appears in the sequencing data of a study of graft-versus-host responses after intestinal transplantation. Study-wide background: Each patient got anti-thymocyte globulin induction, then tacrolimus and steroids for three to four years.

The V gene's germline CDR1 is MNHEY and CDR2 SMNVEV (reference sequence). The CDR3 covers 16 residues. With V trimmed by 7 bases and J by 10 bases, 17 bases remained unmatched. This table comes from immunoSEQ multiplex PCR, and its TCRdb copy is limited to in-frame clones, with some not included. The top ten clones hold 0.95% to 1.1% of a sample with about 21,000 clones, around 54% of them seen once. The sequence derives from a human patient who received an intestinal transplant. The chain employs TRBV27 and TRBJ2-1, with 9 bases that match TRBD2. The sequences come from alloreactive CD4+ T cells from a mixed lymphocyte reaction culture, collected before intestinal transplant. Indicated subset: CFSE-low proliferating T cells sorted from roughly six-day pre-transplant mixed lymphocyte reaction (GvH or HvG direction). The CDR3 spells CASTFSGSTAPWEQFF. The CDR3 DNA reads TGTGCCAGCACCTTTAGCGGGAGTACTGCTCCCTGGGAGCAGTTCTTC.